Reported below is one T cell receptor (beta chain). The researchers produced TCR beta cDNA from about 510 ng total RNA with a constant-region primer. A slightly modified ARM-PCR protocol with three nested multiplex PCR rounds produced these TCR beta libraries. TRBV1-TRBV30 forward and Cbeta reverse primers drove the first two roughly 10-cycle rounds. TCRdb independently ran MiXCR on the multiplex PCR reads; one entry per CDR3 protein. The profile covers more than 95,000 distinct CDR3 sequences, with around 64% appearing a single time and more than 7% taken by the ten largest. This specimen belongs to a study of tumor-infiltrating lymphocytes in primary liver carcinoma. The approximately 17-32 mg bulk tissue piece was not sorted before simultaneous RNA and DNA extraction. Germline V lookup: CDR1 ENHRY, CDR2 SYGVKD. V shed 6 bases and J shed 11 bases, with 23 bases lying between them. This CDR3 has 15 amino acids.

Sequenced material: liver tumor tissue from sampling region 3. Subset described: tumor region T3, left-lateral pole. The origin of this receptor is a woman in her sixties with primary liver carcinoma and hepatitis B virus infection. V gene TRBV10-3 combines with J gene TRBJ2-1, with D tentatively TRBD1 or TRBD2 (7 bases each). This CDR3 reads CAISNRGGRENKQFF. The CDR3 coding sequence is TGTGCCATCAGCAACAGGGGAGGGCGGGAGAATAAGCAGTTCTTC.